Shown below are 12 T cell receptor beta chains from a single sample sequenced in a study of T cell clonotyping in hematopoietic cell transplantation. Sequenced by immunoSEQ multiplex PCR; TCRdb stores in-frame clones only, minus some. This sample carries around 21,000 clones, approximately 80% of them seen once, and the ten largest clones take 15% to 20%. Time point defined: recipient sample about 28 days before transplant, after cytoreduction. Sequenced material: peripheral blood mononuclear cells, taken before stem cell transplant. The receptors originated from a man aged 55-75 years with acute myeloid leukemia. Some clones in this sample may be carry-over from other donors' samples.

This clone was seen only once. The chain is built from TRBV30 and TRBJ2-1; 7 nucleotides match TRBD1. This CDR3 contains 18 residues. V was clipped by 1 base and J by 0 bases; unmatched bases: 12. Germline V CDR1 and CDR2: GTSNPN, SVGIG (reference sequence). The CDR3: CAWSGGWLTGSSYNEQFF. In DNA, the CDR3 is TGTGCCTGGAGTGGGGGGTGGTTGACAGGGAGCTCCTACAATGAGCAGTTCTTC.

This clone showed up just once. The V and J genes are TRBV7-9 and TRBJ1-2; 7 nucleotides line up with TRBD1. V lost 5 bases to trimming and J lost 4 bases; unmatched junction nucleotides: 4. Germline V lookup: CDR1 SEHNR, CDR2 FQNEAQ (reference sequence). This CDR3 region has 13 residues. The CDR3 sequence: CASSLGTAYGYTF. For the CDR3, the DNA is TGTGCCAGCAGCCTCGGGACAGCCTATGGCTACACCTTC.

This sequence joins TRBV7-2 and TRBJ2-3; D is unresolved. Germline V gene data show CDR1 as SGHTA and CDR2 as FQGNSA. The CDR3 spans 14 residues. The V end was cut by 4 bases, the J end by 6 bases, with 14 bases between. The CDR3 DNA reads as TGTGCCAGCAGCTGGGCCCCCAGGTATGATACGCAGTATTTT. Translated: CASSWAPRYDTQYF. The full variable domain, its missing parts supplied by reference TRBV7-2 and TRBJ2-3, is GAGVSQSPSNKVTEKGKDVELRCDPISGHTALYWYRQSLGQGLEFLIYFQGNSAPDKSGLPSDRFSAERTGGSVSTLTIQRTQQEDSAVYLCASSWAPRYDTQYFGPGTRLTVL.

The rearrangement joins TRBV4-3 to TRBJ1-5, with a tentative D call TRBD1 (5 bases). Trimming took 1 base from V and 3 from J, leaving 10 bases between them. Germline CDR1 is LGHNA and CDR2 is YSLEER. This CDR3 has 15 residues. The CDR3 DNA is TGCGCCAGCAGCCAAGTGGGGGGGACCAATCAGCCCCAGCATTTT. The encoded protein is CASSQVGGTNQPQHF.

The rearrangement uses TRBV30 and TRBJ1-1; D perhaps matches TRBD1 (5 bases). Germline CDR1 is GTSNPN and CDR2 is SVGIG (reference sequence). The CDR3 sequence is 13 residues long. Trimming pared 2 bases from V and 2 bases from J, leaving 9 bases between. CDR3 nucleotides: TGTGCCTGGAGTACAGGACTAAACACTGAAGCTTTCTTT. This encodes CAWSTGLNTEAFF.

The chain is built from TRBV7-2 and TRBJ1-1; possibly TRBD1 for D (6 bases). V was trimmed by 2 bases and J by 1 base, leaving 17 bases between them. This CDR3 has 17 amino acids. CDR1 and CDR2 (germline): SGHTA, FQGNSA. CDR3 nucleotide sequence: TGTGCCAGCAGCTTACGCCCCTCGGGGGCGAAGAACACTGAAGCTTTCTTT. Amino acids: CASSLRPSGAKNTEAFF.

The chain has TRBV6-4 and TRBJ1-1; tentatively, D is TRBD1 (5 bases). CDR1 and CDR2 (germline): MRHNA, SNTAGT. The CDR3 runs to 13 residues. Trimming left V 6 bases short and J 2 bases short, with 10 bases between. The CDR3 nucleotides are TGTGCCAGCAGAATTGACAGAAACACTGAAGCTTTCTTT. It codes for CASRIDRNTEAFF.

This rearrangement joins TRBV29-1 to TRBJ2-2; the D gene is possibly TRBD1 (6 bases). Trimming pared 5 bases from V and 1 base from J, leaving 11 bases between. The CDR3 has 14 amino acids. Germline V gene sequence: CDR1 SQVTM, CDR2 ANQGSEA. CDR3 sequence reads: CSVHPGENTGELFF. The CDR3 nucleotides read TGCAGCGTTCACCCAGGGGAGAACACCGGGGAGCTGTTTTTT.

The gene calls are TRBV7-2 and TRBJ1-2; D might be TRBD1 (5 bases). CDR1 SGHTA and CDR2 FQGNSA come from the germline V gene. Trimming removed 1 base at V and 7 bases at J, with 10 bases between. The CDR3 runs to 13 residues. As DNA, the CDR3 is TGTGCCAGCAGCTTAGATGGTGGGGGTGGCTACACCTTC. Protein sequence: CASSLDGGGGYTF.

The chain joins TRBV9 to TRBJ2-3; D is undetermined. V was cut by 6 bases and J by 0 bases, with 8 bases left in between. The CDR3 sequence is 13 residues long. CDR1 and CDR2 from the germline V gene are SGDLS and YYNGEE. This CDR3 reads CASNMRSTDTQYF. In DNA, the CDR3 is TGTGCCAGCAACATGCGTAGCACAGATACGCAGTATTTT.

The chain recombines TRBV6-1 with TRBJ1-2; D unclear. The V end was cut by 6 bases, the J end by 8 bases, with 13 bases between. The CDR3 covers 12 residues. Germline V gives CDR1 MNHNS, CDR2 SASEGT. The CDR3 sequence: CASRAPVEGYTF. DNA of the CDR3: TGTGCCAGCAGGGCCCCGGTGGAGGGCTACACCTTC.

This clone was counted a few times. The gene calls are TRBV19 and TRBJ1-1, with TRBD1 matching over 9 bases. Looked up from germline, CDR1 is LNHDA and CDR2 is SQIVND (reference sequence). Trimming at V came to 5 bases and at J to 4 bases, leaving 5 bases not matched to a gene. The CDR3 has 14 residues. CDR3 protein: CASSRTTGGTEAFF. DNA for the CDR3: TGTGCCAGTAGTCGAACGACAGGGGGCACTGAAGCTTTCTTT.